Each of the 32 T cell receptor beta chains below was sequenced from the same sample in a study of cytomegalovirus exposure and HLA in healthy donors (TCRdb year 2017). Preparation of the library involved the immunoSEQ multiplex PCR assay. For the multiplex PCR, a mixture combining 60 forward primers for TCR Vbeta segments and 13 reverse primers for TCR Jbeta segments was used. In TCRdb, the immuneACCESS table is reduced to in-frame sequences with V and J assigned. These tables do not hold every clone; where another copy was compared, an unresolved V gene accounts for under half, and the others remain unexplained. A total of around 89,000 clones appear in this sample, approximately 84% of them only once. Approximately 1.1% of the sample goes to the ten largest clones. Sequencing used PBMCs. These receptors were obtained from a girl aged 2-10 years in good health and CMV-seropositive.

Notes on this clone: The same CDR3 can be traced to other DNA sequences in this sample. V is TRBV10-2 and J is TRBJ1-5; D gene ambiguous. CDR1 is WSHSY, CDR2 SAAADI, per germline. V lost 6 bases, J lost 5 bases, and 17 bases lay in between. There are 15 residues in the CDR3. CDR3: CASSSTGVLDQPQHF. CDR3 sequence (DNA): TGCGCCAGCAGCTCGACGGGAGTTTTGGATCAGCCCCAGCATTTT.

The chain uses TRBV7-2 and TRBJ1-5; 9 nucleotides line up with TRBD1. Germline CDR1 is SGHTA and CDR2 is FQGNSA. The V segment lost 5 bases and the J segment 3 bases; nucleotides outside the gene matches: 14. The CDR3 totals 18 residues. CDR3 in amino acids: CASSLPFGQGTFNQPQHF. CDR3 DNA: TGTGCCAGCAGCCTACCATTTGGACAGGGGACCTTCAATCAGCCCCAGCATTTT.

This chain links TRBV9 with TRBJ2-7; D may be TRBD2 (6 bases). The V gene lost 3 bases and the J gene lost 2 bases, with 12 bases spanning the gap. This CDR3 region has 14 residues. CDR1 and CDR2 (germline): SGDLS, YYNGEE. Written as DNA, the CDR3 is TGTGCCAGCAGCGCCGATGGACTAACCTACGAGCAGTACTTC. Translated: CASSADGLTYEQYF. The whole variable domain, filled in from reference TRBV9 and TRBJ2-7, reads DSGVTQTPKHLITATGQRVTLRCSPRSGDLSVYWYQQSLDQGLQFLIQYYNGEERAKGNILERFSAQQFPDLHSELNLSSLELGDSALYFCASSADGLTYEQYFGPGTRLTVT.

J is TRBJ2-2 and V is TRBV19; 7 bases line up with TRBD2. This CDR3 has 14 residues. V gave up 6 bases and J gave up 3 bases; unmatched junction bases: 4. Germline lookup yields CDR1 LNHDA and CDR2 SQIVND (reference sequence). The CDR3 DNA follows: TGTGCCAGTAGCAGGACTAGTTACACCGGGGAGCTGTTTTTT. It yields the protein CASSRTSYTGELFF.

This chain joins TRBV6-5 and TRBJ2-7; TRBD1 matches at 9 bases. V was pared by 4 bases and J by 6 bases, with 7 bases of the junction left unmatched. Germline V CDR1 and CDR2: MNHEY, SVGAGI. CDR3 length: 14 residues. Here the CDR3 reads CASSSGDRAREQYF. In DNA, the CDR3 is TGTGCCAGCAGTTCAGGGGACAGGGCTCGCGAGCAGTACTTC.

The sample holds a few counts of this clone. The V and J genes are TRBV6-5 and TRBJ2-7; D may be TRBD2 (5 bases). CDR3 length: 16 amino acids. Germline V lookup: CDR1 MNHEY, CDR2 SVGAGI. Trimming removed 2 bases at V and 2 bases at J, with 16 bases between. The CDR3 coding sequence is TGTGCCAGCAGTTACCGGTTCGCGGAGGACCCCTACGAGCAGTACTTC. Residues: CASSYRFAEDPYEQYF.

V gene TRBV27 combines with J gene TRBJ1-5, with TRBD1 identical over 10 bases. Germline V gives CDR1 MNHEY, CDR2 SMNVEV (reference sequence). This CDR3 spans 14 amino acids. V dropped 6 bases and J dropped 4; count of bases not matched to a gene: 3. CDR3 residues: CASRRGQGNQPQHF. The CDR3 nucleotides are TGTGCCAGCAGAAGGGGACAGGGGAATCAGCCCCAGCATTTT.

The J gene is TRBJ2-1, the V gene TRBV27, with a tentative D call TRBD2 (5 bases). The CDR3 contains 18 residues. Germline assignment: CDR1 MNHEY and CDR2 SMNVEV (reference sequence). V was clipped by 7 bases and J by 1 base, with 23 bases between them. The chain's CDR3 is CASTTSSPGGWSYNEQFF. In DNA, the CDR3 is TGTGCCAGCACCACTTCCTCCCCCGGAGGATGGTCCTACAATGAGCAGTTCTTC.

The gene calls are TRBV11-1 and TRBJ2-2; TRBD2 is a possible D gene (5 bases). Germline V gene lookup returns CDR1 SGHAT and CDR2 FQDESV (reference sequence). V was cut by 3 bases and J by 5 bases, with 7 bases left in between. This CDR3 is built from 13 residues. The CDR3, as DNA: TGTGCCAGCAGCTTCTCGGGGACCGGGGAGCTGTTTTTT. It encodes CASSFSGTGELFF.

The chain combines TRBV5-6 with TRBJ2-3, with 8 nucleotides matching TRBD2. Germline CDR1 is SGHDT and CDR2 is YYEEEE. The CDR3 contains 16 residues. V trimming: 1 base; J trimming: 3 bases; junction bases outside the gene matches: 7. CDR3: CASSLHGRAGTDTQYF. The DNA for the CDR3 is TGTGCCAGCAGCTTGCACGGGAGGGCCGGGACAGATACGCAGTATTTT.

The CDR3 DNA follows: TGCGCCAGCAGAGGGGACAGTTCCTCCTTCTATGGCTACACCTTC. Its translation: CASRGDSSSFYGYTF. J is TRBJ1-2 and V is TRBV5-1, with 7 bases that match TRBD1. V gave up 5 bases and J gave up 4 bases; unmatched junction bases: 11. Germline V gene data show CDR1 as SGHRS and CDR2 as YFSETQ. CDR3 length: 15 residues.

The rearrangement links TRBV30 to TRBJ1-2; weak D call: TRBD1 (5 bases). Deletions cut 0 bases from V and 3 bases from J, with 8 bases between. Germline lookup yields CDR1 GTSNPN and CDR2 SVGIG (reference sequence). The CDR3 is 13 residues long. In DNA form, the CDR3 reads TGTGCCTGGAGTGTAGGGGTGGACTATGGCTACACCTTC. Translating it yields CAWSVGVDYGYTF. Full variable domain (missing parts from reference TRBV30 and TRBJ1-2): SQTIHQWPATLVQPVGSPLSLECTVEGTSNPNLYWYRQAAGRGLQLLFYSVGIGQISSEVPQNLSASRPQDRQFILSSKKLLLSDSGFYLCAWSVGVDYGYTFGSGTRLTVV.

The rearrangement links TRBV28 to TRBJ1-4; D ambiguous. This CDR3 has 14 amino acids. V was pared by 6 bases and J by 0 bases, with 8 bases between. Germline values: CDR1 MDHEN, CDR2 SYDVKM. The chain's CDR3 is CASRIRTTNEKLFF. CDR3 bases: TGTGCCAGCAGGATCAGGACAACTAATGAAAAACTGTTTTTT.

CDR3 sequence (DNA): TGTGCCAGCAGCCCCGGGTTAGCTCCAACCTACGAGCAGTACTTC. This encodes CASSPGLAPTYEQYF. This sequence joins TRBV27 and TRBJ2-7; no reliable D call. The V gene lost 6 bases and the J gene lost 2 bases, with 17 bases spanning the gap. The CDR3 has 15 residues. The germline V gene has CDR1 MNHEY and CDR2 SMNVEV (reference sequence).

This chain connects TRBV15 to TRBJ1-1; 7 nucleotides align to TRBD1. In germline, CDR1 is LNHNV, CDR2 YYDKDF (reference sequence). V trimming: 0 bases; J trimming: 0 bases; junction bases outside the gene matches: 1. This CDR3 has 15 residues. CDR3: CATSRDQGVNTEAFF. The DNA for the CDR3 is TGTGCCACCAGCAGAGATCAGGGGGTGAACACTGAAGCTTTCTTT.

The J gene is TRBJ1-1, the V gene TRBV6-1; D gene unclear. The CDR3 totals 13 residues. Deletions cut 2 bases from V and 6 bases from J, with 10 bases between. The germline V gene encodes CDR1 MNHNS and CDR2 SASEGT. The CDR3 DNA reads as TGTGCCAGCAGTGAATGGGTGCGGCCTGAAGCTTTCTTT. Amino acids: CASSEWVRPEAFF.

This clone was seen once. The genes are TRBV28 and TRBJ2-7, with 7 bases matching TRBD1. CDR1 MDHEN and CDR2 SYDVKM come from the germline V gene. V was clipped by 6 bases and J by 5 bases; unmatched bases: 10. The CDR3 is 14 amino acids. The chain's CDR3 is CASSKQGFPHEQYF. The CDR3 DNA reads as TGTGCCAGCAGCAAACAGGGGTTCCCCCACGAGCAGTACTTC.

The chain is built from TRBV30 and TRBJ2-1, with 8 bases matching TRBD2. Unmatched junction bases numbered 5, after V lost 0 bases and J lost 7 bases. The germline CDR1 and CDR2 sequences are GTSNPN and SVGIG (reference sequence). The CDR3 totals 14 residues. The CDR3 coding sequence is TGTGCCTGGAGTGTAGGCGGGAGGCAAAATGAGCAGTTCTTC. Translating gives CAWSVGGRQNEQFF.

This chain uses TRBV7-2 with TRBJ2-7, with 7 nucleotides matching TRBD2. Germline V gene sequence: CDR1 SGHTA, CDR2 FQGNSA. This CDR3 comprises 15 residues. V was clipped by 1 base and J by 1 base; unmatched bases: 4. The CDR3 loop reads CASSLVSGDSYEQYF. The CDR3 region has the DNA TGTGCCAGCAGCTTAGTAAGCGGGGATTCCTACGAGCAGTACTTC.

The chain has TRBV28 and TRBJ1-2, with 7 bases that match TRBD1. This CDR3 contains 12 residues. Germline-derived CDR1 and CDR2 are MDHEN and SYDVKM. The junction had 3 bases not matched to a gene; V was cut back by 6 bases and J by 5 bases. In nucleotides, the CDR3 is TGTGCCAGCAGGCCACAGGGGTATGGCTACACCTTC. It specifies CASRPQGYGYTF.

J is TRBJ1-5 and V is TRBV7-2; D remains ambiguous. V gave up 2 bases and J gave up 6 bases, with 8 bases separating them. This CDR3 contains 13 residues. Germline V gene lookup returns CDR1 SGHTA and CDR2 FQGNSA. The CDR3 DNA reads as TGTGCCAGCAGCTTACATCAGTCTCAGCCCCAGCATTTT. Protein sequence: CASSLHQSQPQHF.

Only a few counts were recorded for this clone. V usage is TRBV7-2 and J usage is TRBJ2-5; tentative D call: TRBD2 (6 bases). V was trimmed by 3 bases and J by 1 base, leaving 9 bases between them. The germline CDR1 and CDR2 sequences are SGHTA and FQGNSA. The CDR3 loop spans 14 amino acids. This chain's CDR3 is CASSFGGPQETQYF. Here the CDR3 DNA reads TGTGCCAGCAGCTTCGGGGGACCCCAAGAGACCCAGTACTTC.

The chain links TRBV6-1 to TRBJ2-7; 12 nucleotides align to TRBD1. The V segment lost 4 bases and the J segment 4 bases; nucleotides outside the gene matches: 14. This CDR3 is built from 18 residues. Looked up from germline, CDR1 is MNHNS and CDR2 is SASEGT. DNA of the CDR3: TGTGCCAGCAGTGCCTTACTACCGGGACAGGGGGCGACTTACGAGCAGTACTTC. Its protein product is CASSALLPGQGATYEQYF.

This sequence joins TRBV20-1 and TRBJ2-1; D unclear. Trimming cost V 5 bases and J 9 bases, with 11 bases left between them. This CDR3 has 11 amino acids. Germline V gives CDR1 DFQATT, CDR2 SNEGSKA (reference sequence). The CDR3 sequence is CSARQLAEQFF. In DNA, the CDR3 is TGCAGTGCTCGCCAGTTGGCTGAGCAGTTCTTC.

This sequence joins TRBV10-3 and TRBJ1-5; D is uncertain. The CDR3 is 12 residues long. The V gene lost 8 bases and the J gene lost 3 bases, with 8 bases spanning the gap. Germline values: CDR1 ENHRY, CDR2 SYGVKD. This CDR3 is CAIGADNQPQHF. For the CDR3, the DNA is TGTGCCATCGGAGCGGACAATCAGCCCCAGCATTTT.

This clone is a singleton in its sample. The gene calls are TRBV30 and TRBJ1-4; perhaps TRBD1 as D (5 bases). Trimming removed 1 base at V and 5 bases at J, with 23 bases between. Germline V gene data show CDR1 as GTSNPN and CDR2 as SVGIG (reference sequence). The CDR3 is made up of 18 amino acids. In DNA form, the CDR3 reads TGTGCCTGGAGTGCCGTGGGGGGGACGTCAAGTTCGAATGAAAAACTGTTTTTT. Its protein is CAWSAVGGTSSSNEKLFF.

This chain joins TRBV9 and TRBJ2-1, with 11 bases matching TRBD2. CDR3 size: 15 residues. J gave up 8 bases and V 3 bases, and 7 bases lay outside the gene matches. Germline CDR1 and CDR2: SGDLS and YYNGEE. This chain's CDR3 is CASSAPSGRTYEQFF. CDR3 bases: TGTGCCAGCAGCGCTCCTAGCGGGAGGACCTATGAGCAGTTCTTC.

This clone has just one count. The rearrangement links TRBV10-3 to TRBJ2-1, with TRBD2 matching over 15 bases. Germline CDR1 ENHRY, CDR2 SYGVKD. V trimming: 0 bases; J trimming: 9 bases; junction bases outside the gene matches: 12. The CDR3 has 19 residues. CDR3 amino acids: CAISESMGLAGGSLREQFF. In DNA form, the CDR3 reads TGTGCCATCAGTGAGTCGATGGGACTAGCGGGAGGATCCCTACGTGAGCAGTTCTTC.

The V gene is TRBV7-2, the J gene TRBJ1-2, with D uncertain. The V end lost 1 base, the J end lost 4 bases, and 4 bases lay between the germline ends. The germline V gene has CDR1 SGHTA and CDR2 FQGNSA. The CDR3 is made up of 12 amino acids. CDR3 sequence reads: CASSLDTYGYTF. CDR3 DNA sequence: TGTGCCAGCAGCTTAGACACCTATGGCTACACCTTC.

The CDR3 region has the DNA TGTGCCAGCAGTTACCGACAGGGTCCTTCAGATACGCAGTATTTT. It translates to CASSYRQGPSDTQYF. V gene TRBV6-5 combines with J gene TRBJ2-3; TRBD1 aligns across 7 bases. The germline CDR1 and CDR2 sequences are MNHEY and SVGAGI. This CDR3 has 15 residues. V was pared by 2 bases and J by 4 bases, with 6 bases of the junction left unmatched.

The chain combines TRBV18 with TRBJ2-2; TRBD1 matches at 7 bases. The CDR3 contains 15 residues. Germline assignment: CDR1 KGHSH and CDR2 LQKENI. The V and J ends lost 8 bases and 3 bases, in that order; junction bases with no gene match: 9. The CDR3: CASEPGTAHTGELFF. For the CDR3, the DNA is TGTGCCAGCGAACCCGGGACAGCCCACACCGGGGAGCTGTTTTTT.

This clone was seen a single time. This sequence joins TRBV27 and TRBJ1-2; D gene ambiguous. The V gene lost 2 bases and the J gene lost 7 bases, with 11 bases spanning the gap. The CDR3 runs to 13 residues. Germline assignment: CDR1 MNHEY and CDR2 SMNVEV (reference sequence). The CDR3 DNA reads as TGTGCCAGCAGTTTAGGGCAGGCCGTTGGCTACACCTTC. Translated, it gives CASSLGQAVGYTF.